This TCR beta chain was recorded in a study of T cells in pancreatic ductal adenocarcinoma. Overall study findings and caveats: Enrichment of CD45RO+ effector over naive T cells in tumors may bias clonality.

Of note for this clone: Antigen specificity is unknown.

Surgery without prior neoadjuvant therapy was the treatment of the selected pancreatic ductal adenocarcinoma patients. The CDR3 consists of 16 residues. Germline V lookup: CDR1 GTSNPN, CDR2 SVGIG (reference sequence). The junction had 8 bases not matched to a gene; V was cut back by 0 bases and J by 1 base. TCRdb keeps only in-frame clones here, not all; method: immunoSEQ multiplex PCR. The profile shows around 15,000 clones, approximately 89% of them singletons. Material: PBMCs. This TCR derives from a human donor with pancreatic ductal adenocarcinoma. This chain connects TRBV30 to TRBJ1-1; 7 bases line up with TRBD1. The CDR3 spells CAWSVRRGHANTEAFF. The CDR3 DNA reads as TGTGCCTGGAGTGTACGGAGGGGGCACGCGAACACTGAAGCTTTCTTT.